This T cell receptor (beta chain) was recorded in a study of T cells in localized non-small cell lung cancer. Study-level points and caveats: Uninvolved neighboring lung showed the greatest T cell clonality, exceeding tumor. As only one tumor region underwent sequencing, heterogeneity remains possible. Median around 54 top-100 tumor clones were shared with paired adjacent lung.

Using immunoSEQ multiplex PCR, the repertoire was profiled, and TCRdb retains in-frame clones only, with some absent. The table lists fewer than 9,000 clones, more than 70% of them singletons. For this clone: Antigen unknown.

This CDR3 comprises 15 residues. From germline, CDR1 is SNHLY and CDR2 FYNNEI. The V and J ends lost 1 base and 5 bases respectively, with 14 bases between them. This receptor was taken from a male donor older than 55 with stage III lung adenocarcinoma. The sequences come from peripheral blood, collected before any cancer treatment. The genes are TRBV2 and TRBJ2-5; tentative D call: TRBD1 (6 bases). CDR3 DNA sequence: TGTGCCAGCAGTGAAGTGAAGGGGGTCTGGGAGACCCAGTACTTC. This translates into CASSEVKGVWETQYF.